Listed below are T cell receptor beta chains from one sample, sequenced in a study of blood T cell repertoires in COVID-19. Sequencing was performed with immunoSEQ multiplex PCR; in TCRdb, only in-frame clones are kept and a portion is missing. In the table there are about 89,000 clones, 60% to 85% of which are singletons. Sequencing was carried out using peripheral blood. The source of these receptors is a human donor in a cohort sampled during active COVID-19. Both conserved end residues are part of each CDR3. A D gene is named only where the DNA matches it firmly. The size entry is marked missing in some rows and otherwise reads once, few, many or a size class.

DNA: TGTGCCAGCAGACCCTTTGAGGGTAGGTCCTACAATGAGCAGTTCTTC
CDR3: CASRPFEGRSYNEQFF
J: TRBJ2-1
D: -
V: TRBV14
size: once

DNA: TGTGCCAGCAGTCGAGGCGGACTAGCAGCCAAAAACATTCAGTACTTC
CDR3: CASSRGGLAAKNIQYF
J: TRBJ2-4
D: TRBD2
V: TRBV28
size: -

DNA: TGTGCCAGCAGCGTAGAACCGGGATCCTACAATGAGCAGTTCTTC
CDR3: CASSVEPGSYNEQFF
J: TRBJ2-1
D: -
V: TRBV9
size: once

DNA: TGCGCCAGCAGCATCCGGACTAGCGGGAGGGCCAGTGGTTACAATGAGCAGTTCTTC
CDR3: CASSIRTSGRASGYNEQFF
J: TRBJ2-1
D: TRBD2
V: TRBV5-1
size: -

DNA: TGTGCCAGCAGAAGAACGGGGACCGGGGAGCTGTTTTTT
CDR3: CASRRTGTGELFF
J: TRBJ2-2
D: -
V: TRBV6-5
size: -

DNA: TGTGCCAGCAGCTTACTACTAGCGGATAAAGAGACCCAGTACTTC
CDR3: CASSLLLADKETQYF
J: TRBJ2-5
D: TRBD2
V: TRBV7-2
size: -

DNA: TGTGCCAGCAGCTTTCGCCGGGGGTTATCCTCTGGGGCCAACGTCCTGACTTTC
CDR3: CASSFRRGLSSGANVLTF
J: TRBJ2-6
D: -
V: TRBV7-3
size: -

DNA: TGTGCCAGCAGCCAAGACCGGCGGCAGGGGAGCTATGGCTACACCTTC
CDR3: CASSQDRRQGSYGYTF
J: TRBJ1-2
D: -
V: TRBV4-2
size: -

DNA: TGTGCCAGCAGTCGACAGGGGGCTACGCGAGAGACCCAGTACTTC
CDR3: CASSRQGATRETQYF
J: TRBJ2-5
D: TRBD1
V: TRBV6-5
size: -

DNA: TGTGCCTGGAGTTTCCGGGGGGAGACCCAGTACTTC
CDR3: CAWSFRGETQYF
J: TRBJ2-5
D: -
V: TRBV30
size: -

DNA: TGTGCCAGCAGTCTACAGGGGGCGTTTGACCAGCCCCAGCATTTT
CDR3: CASSLQGAFDQPQHF
J: TRBJ1-5
D: TRBD1
V: TRBV28
size: once

DNA: TGTGCCAGCAGTTTATTAGGAGGAGGGGCCAACGTCCTGACTTTC
CDR3: CASSLLGGGANVLTF
J: TRBJ2-6
D: -
V: TRBV28
size: -

DNA: TGTGCCAGCACCGCAGGACTAGGTGGGCCAAATGAGCAGTTCTTC
CDR3: CASTAGLGGPNEQFF
J: TRBJ2-1
D: TRBD2
V: TRBV7-2
size: once

DNA: TGTGCCAGCAGCCGACAGTACGAGCAGTACTTC
CDR3: CASSRQYEQYF
J: TRBJ2-7
D: -
V: TRBV7-9
size: -

DNA: TGTGCCAGCAGTTACGAGGGAGGAAACTCCGAGCAGTACTTC
CDR3: CASSYEGGNSEQYF
J: TRBJ2-7
D: -
V: TRBV6-5
size: once

DNA: TGTGCCAGCACCCTCTCGCCGGGGAAGACCCAGTACTTC
CDR3: CASTLSPGKTQYF
J: TRBJ2-5
D: -
V: TRBV12-3/TRBV12-4
size: once

DNA: TGTGCCAGCAGCTTAGTGGCCTCCCCCGAAGAGACCCAGTACTTC
CDR3: CASSLVASPEETQYF
J: TRBJ2-5
D: -
V: TRBV7-2
size: -

DNA: TGTGCCAGCAGCCGATTCAAGGGACTGGTATACGAGCAGTACTTC
CDR3: CASSRFKGLVYEQYF
J: TRBJ2-7
D: -
V: TRBV6-5
size: -

DNA: TGTGCCAGCAGCCCCGTCCGGTCGGGGGCTGAAGCTTTCTTT
CDR3: CASSPVRSGAEAFF
J: TRBJ1-1
D: -
V: TRBV7-2
size: -

DNA: TGTGCCAGCAGCTTTGCCCCAGGGAACGGCTACACCTTC
CDR3: CASSFAPGNGYTF
J: TRBJ1-2
D: -
V: TRBV7-9
size: -

DNA: TGTGCCAGCAGTTCGGGGAGTTATCCTGGAAACACCATATATTTT
CDR3: CASSSGSYPGNTIYF
J: TRBJ1-3
D: -
V: TRBV25-1
size: -

DNA: TGTGCCAGCAGCCTACAGGGTTTCGAGCAGTACTTC
CDR3: CASSLQGFEQYF
J: TRBJ2-7
D: -
V: TRBV12-3/TRBV12-4
size: -

DNA: TGTGCCAGTAAAGGGACAGGACCAGACTACGAGCAGTACTTC
CDR3: CASKGTGPDYEQYF
J: TRBJ2-7
D: TRBD1
V: TRBV19
size: -

DNA: TGTGCCAGCAGCTTAGCGGGAGGGGCCTACAATGAGCAGTTCTTC
CDR3: CASSLAGGAYNEQFF
J: TRBJ2-1
D: TRBD2
V: TRBV7-2
size: -

DNA: TGTGCCAGCAGCCCCCTAGACGGGAGGAACACTGAAGCTTTCTTT
CDR3: CASSPLDGRNTEAFF
J: TRBJ1-1
D: -
V: TRBV6-5
size: -

DNA: TGCGCCAGCAGCCAAGATGTCGGCGGGATTGATGAGCAGTTCTTC
CDR3: CASSQDVGGIDEQFF
J: TRBJ2-1
D: -
V: TRBV4-1
size: -

DNA: TGTGCCAGTACATCCGGGACAGGGGTCTTTGCAAATCAGCCCCAGCATTTT
CDR3: CASTSGTGVFANQPQHF
J: TRBJ1-5
D: TRBD1
V: TRBV19
size: once

DNA: TGCGCCAGCAGCTTGGTTGTTAGAGGTGAAAAACTGTTTTTT
CDR3: CASSLVVRGEKLFF
J: TRBJ1-4
D: -
V: TRBV5-1
size: -

DNA: TGTGCCAGCAGCCCCCCGGGACTAGCGGGAGGTGGTACAGATACGCAGTATTTT
CDR3: CASSPPGLAGGGTDTQYF
J: TRBJ2-3
D: TRBD2
V: TRBV7-2
size: -

DNA: TGTGCCACCAGTGATTCATCCGGGACAGGGAAGTACGAGCAGTACTTC
CDR3: CATSDSSGTGKYEQYF
J: TRBJ2-7
D: TRBD1
V: TRBV24-1
size: -

DNA: TGTGCCAGCAGCCCCCCCGGACAGGTCATCTACGAGCAGTACTTC
CDR3: CASSPPGQVIYEQYF
J: TRBJ2-7
D: TRBD1
V: TRBV28
size: -